What follows are 25 T cell receptor beta chains derived from one specimen sequenced in a study of radiation and T cells in renal cell carcinoma. Profiling relied on immunoSEQ multiplex PCR, and the TCRdb table lists in-frame clones only, not all of them. The repertoire holds around 22,000 clones, with 58% as singletons. Specified treatment: treatment-naive control, cytoreductive nephrectomy. Specimen: tumor tissue, collected from a patient whose treatment was nephrectomy without radiotherapy. These receptors all come from a man aged 40-49 years with renal cell carcinoma.

V usage is TRBV5-5 and J usage is TRBJ2-3, with no clear D. V lost 0 bases and J 8 bases, leaving 10 bases between the germline ends. The CDR3 length is 13 residues. The germline gives CDR1 SGHKS, CDR2 YYEKEE (reference sequence). The CDR3 DNA is TGTGCCAGCAGCTTGGTGGCCTTCCCTACGCAGTATTTT. This gives the protein CASSLVAFPTQYF.

This clone was detected a few times. The chain is built from TRBV5-1 and TRBJ2-2, with D maybe TRBD2 (5 bases). V lost 4 bases and J 4 bases, leaving 17 bases between the germline ends. The CDR3 is made up of 16 amino acids. Germline V gives CDR1 SGHRS, CDR2 YFSETQ. Here the CDR3 DNA reads TGCGCCAGCAGCCCCCAACCGGGAATACTCACCGGGGAGCTGTTTTTT. Its protein product is CASSPQPGILTGELFF.

The chain employs TRBV30 and TRBJ2-3; possibly TRBD1 or TRBD2 for D (5 bases each). Germline assignment: CDR1 GTSNPN and CDR2 SVGIG (reference sequence). V lost 4 bases, J lost 5 bases, and 16 bases lay in between. This CDR3 has 14 amino acids. This chain's CDR3 is CAWTKKDTRDTQYF. The CDR3 DNA sequence: TGTGCCTGGACTAAGAAGGACACTAGAGATACGCAGTATTTT.

This clone was seen a single time. The chain has TRBV5-1 and TRBJ2-2; the match to TRBD2 covers 8 bases. Germline V gives CDR1 SGHRS, CDR2 YFSETQ. The CDR3 extends over 16 amino acids. Trimming took 1 base from V and 1 from J; bases not matched to a gene: 3. In DNA, the CDR3 is TGCGCCAGCAGCTTGAGCGGGGGCGGGAACACCGGGGAGCTGTTTTTT. Encoded protein: CASSLSGGGNTGELFF.

This chain's CDR3 is CASSLGGGNEKLFF. CDR3 coding DNA: TGTGCCAGCAGCTTAGGAGGGGGAAACGAAAAACTGTTTTTT. The V and J genes are TRBV7-2 and TRBJ1-4; perhaps TRBD1 as D (6 bases). The CDR3 covers 14 residues. The germline V gene encodes CDR1 SGHTA and CDR2 FQGNSA. Trimming left V 1 base short and J 8 bases short, with 11 bases between.

This clone occurred once. The chain joins TRBV5-4 to TRBJ2-3, with a tentative D call TRBD2 (5 bases). The V gene lost 0 bases and the J gene lost 2 bases, with 13 bases spanning the gap. Germline V gene lookup returns CDR1 SGHNT and CDR2 YYREEE (reference sequence). The CDR3 length is 16 residues. CDR3 sequence: CASSLAGWAHTDTQYF. The CDR3 bases are TGTGCCAGCAGCTTGGCGGGGTGGGCACACACAGATACGCAGTATTTT.

This clone is medium-sized (0.01 to 0.1%). The gene calls are TRBV11-3 and TRBJ2-1; weak D call: TRBD1 (7 bases). Per the germline V gene, CDR1 is SGHNT and CDR2 is YENEEA. The CDR3 has 17 residues. Trimming took off 0 bases at V and 6 bases at J, with 18 bases between the two ends. CDR3 sequence reads: CASSLDLGPGGGNEQFF. The CDR3 nucleotides read TGTGCCAGCAGCTTAGATCTGGGTCCAGGGGGAGGCAATGAGCAGTTCTTC. The whole variable domain, filled in from reference TRBV11-3 and TRBJ2-1, reads EAGVVQSPRYKIIEKKQPVAFWCNPISGHNTLYWYLQNLGQGPELLIRYENEEAVDDSQLPKDRFSAERLKGVDSTLKIQPAELGDSAVYLCASSLDLGPGGGNEQFFGPGTRLTVL.

The rearrangement uses TRBV10-3 and TRBJ2-3; 9 bases match TRBD2. Unmatched junction bases numbered 3, after V lost 5 bases and J lost 0 bases. The CDR3 extends over 15 amino acids. CDR1 is ENHRY, CDR2 SYGVKD, per germline. DNA of the CDR3: TGTGCCATCAGTTCGACTAGCGGCAGCACAGATACGCAGTATTTT. Translation: CAISSTSGSTDTQYF.

This clone came up a few times. The V and J genes are TRBV11-2 and TRBJ2-3, with 12 nucleotides matching TRBD2. Germline-derived CDR1 and CDR2 are SGHAT and FQNNGV. The CDR3 is made up of 17 amino acids. V dropped 5 bases and J dropped 3; count of bases not matched to a gene: 9. The CDR3 DNA follows: TGTGCCAGCAGCAACAAACGACTAGCGGGAGTAACAGATACGCAGTATTTT. It specifies CASSNKRLAGVTDTQYF. Full variable domain (rest looked up from reference TRBV11-2 and TRBJ2-3): EAGVAQSPRYKIIEKRQSVAFWCNPISGHATLYWYQQILGQGPKLLIQFQNNGVVDDSQLPKDRFSAERLKGVDSTLKIQPAKLEDSAVYLCASSNKRLAGVTDTQYFGPGTRLTVL.

The chain links TRBV2 to TRBJ1-5; a possible D gene is TRBD1 (6 bases). Germline values: CDR1 SNHLY, CDR2 FYNNEI. Trimming stripped 5 bases from V and 5 bases from J, with 10 bases between. There are 13 residues in the CDR3. The CDR3 region is CASSPRGDQPQHF. CDR3 nucleotide sequence: TGTGCCAGCAGTCCCAGGGGCGATCAGCCCCAGCATTTT.

J is TRBJ1-1 and V is TRBV18, with 7 bases aligning to TRBD1. The germline V gene encodes CDR1 KGHSH and CDR2 LQKENI. J lost 0 bases, V lost 4 bases, and 5 bases had no gene match. The CDR3 loop spans 15 amino acids. CDR3 sequence: CASSRQGGLNTEAFF. The CDR3 coding sequence is TGTGCCAGCTCACGGCAGGGGGGTCTGAACACTGAAGCTTTCTTT.

In DNA form, the CDR3 reads TGTGCCAGCAGCTTAGCTGGGCCGGCAGGGGCGTCTAACTATGGCTACACCTTC. Protein sequence: CASSLAGPAGASNYGYTF. This chain links TRBV7-9 with TRBJ1-2; tentatively, D is TRBD1 (6 bases). The CDR3 is 18 residues long. V lost 0 bases, J lost 0 bases, and 17 bases lay in between. CDR1 is SEHNR, CDR2 FQNEAQ, per germline (reference sequence).

The chain couples TRBV11-2 to TRBJ2-3, with 10 nucleotides matching TRBD2. Germline trimming cut 5 bases from V and 5 bases from J; bases unmatched to any gene: 7. Germline CDR1 and CDR2: SGHAT and FQNNGV. This CDR3 contains 15 residues. This CDR3 reads CASSTSGGAGDTQYF. The CDR3 nucleotides are TGTGCCAGCAGCACCAGCGGGGGGGCCGGAGATACGCAGTATTTT.

By sample share, this clone is medium-sized. The chain uses TRBV5-1 and TRBJ1-1; no reliable D call. Per germline, CDR1 SGHRS and CDR2 YFSETQ. V gave up 4 bases and J gave up 5 bases, with 18 bases separating them. The CDR3 has 15 residues. CDR3 sequence: CASSPGRGERTEAFF. CDR3 nucleotides: TGCGCCAGCAGCCCAGGACGGGGAGAGAGGACTGAAGCTTTCTTT.

This clone was seen once. The chain carries TRBV5-4 and TRBJ2-5; 12 bases are shared with TRBD2. Germline CDR1 reads SGHNT; CDR2 reads YYREEE (reference sequence). The CDR3 extends over 17 amino acids. The trim removed 3 bases at V and 0 bases at J, leaving 6 bases unmatched. CDR3 protein: CASSSRGLAGYQETQYF. The CDR3 coding sequence is TGTGCCAGCAGCTCTCGGGGACTAGCGGGCTACCAAGAGACCCAGTACTTC.

By proportion, this clone is large. This sequence joins TRBV27 and TRBJ2-7; the match to TRBD2 covers 7 bases. The germline V gene encodes CDR1 MNHEY and CDR2 SMNVEV (reference sequence). The junction had 9 bases not matched to a gene; V was cut back by 4 bases and J by 3 bases. The CDR3 loop spans 15 amino acids. CDR3 coding DNA: TGTGCCAGCAGTTCCCAGGCTAGCGGAGACTACGAGCAGTACTTC. Its protein product is CASSSQASGDYEQYF.

In this sample, this clone turned up a few times. The chain couples TRBV9 to TRBJ2-3; D may be TRBD2 (6 bases). V was clipped by 3 bases and J by 2 bases, with 10 bases between them. Germline assignment: CDR1 SGDLS and CDR2 YYNGEE. This CDR3 contains 14 residues. The CDR3 DNA reads TGTGCCAGCAGCGACGGGAGCCCCACAGATACGCAGTATTTT. The encoded protein is CASSDGSPTDTQYF.

The count of this clone is one. The gene calls are TRBV10-2 and TRBJ2-3; the D gene could be TRBD1 or TRBD2 (6 bases each). The CDR3 has 14 amino acids. CDR1 and CDR2 (germline): WSHSY, SAAADI. Between the trimmed V and J ends, which lost 8 bases and 3 bases, there was a span of 15 bases. The CDR3 DNA reads as TGCGCCAGCGGGGGGCTGGGGCAAACAGATACGCAGTATTTT. Protein product: CASGGLGQTDTQYF.

V and J are TRBV5-1 and TRBJ1-2; tentatively, D is TRBD1 (6 bases). This CDR3 comprises 13 residues. The V end was cut by 6 bases, the J end by 7 bases, with 16 bases between. Germline V gene data show CDR1 as SGHRS and CDR2 as YFSETQ. In nucleotides, the CDR3 is TGCGCCAGCAACGAGGGGGGGCGCGGTGGCTACACCTTC. Protein: CASNEGGRGGYTF.

The J gene is TRBJ2-3, the V gene TRBV5-4, with 12 bases that match TRBD2. Germline V gives CDR1 SGHNT, CDR2 YYREEE (reference sequence). Trimming removed 4 bases from V and 2 bases from J; junction bases left unmatched: 17. The CDR3 is made up of 20 amino acids. The CDR3 sequence is CASSPARLAGDPPTTDTQYF. Here the CDR3 DNA reads TGTGCCAGCAGCCCGGCCCGACTAGCGGGGGACCCACCTACCACAGATACGCAGTATTTT.

The rearrangement links TRBV11-2 to TRBJ1-2; D ambiguous. CDR3 size: 12 residues. The germline V gene has CDR1 SGHAT and CDR2 FQNNGV. Trimming left V 2 bases short and J 0 bases short, with 1 base between. The CDR3 spells CASSLTNYGYTF. In DNA, the CDR3 is TGTGCCAGCAGCTTAACTAACTATGGCTACACCTTC.

By proportion, this clone is medium-sized. This chain joins TRBV6-1 and TRBJ1-1; D remains unclear. The germline gives CDR1 MNHNS, CDR2 SASEGT. The CDR3 is 12 residues long. V shed 10 bases and J shed 5 bases, with 14 bases lying between them. The CDR3 protein is CATPKGGTEAFF. CDR3 DNA: TGTGCCACCCCGAAAGGTGGAACTGAAGCTTTCTTT.

The chain carries TRBV10-3 and TRBJ2-7, with D tentatively TRBD2 (6 bases). Germline CDR1 ENHRY, CDR2 SYGVKD. V lost 5 bases and J lost 5, with 19 bases in between. CDR3 length equals 15 residues. CDR3 in amino acids: CAISSPLGSSDEQYF. The CDR3 region has the DNA TGTGCCATCAGTTCCCCTCTGGGGTCTAGCGACGAGCAGTACTTC.

The rearrangement joins TRBV5-1 to TRBJ2-2; D remains ambiguous. The CDR3 extends over 12 amino acids. V lost 4 bases to trimming and J lost 4 bases, with 5 bases between them. Germline V gene sequence: CDR1 SGHRS, CDR2 YFSETQ. The DNA for the CDR3 is TGCGCCAGCAGCGGCGGCACCGGGGAGCTGTTTTTT. Translation gives CASSGGTGELFF.

The chain carries TRBV6-1 and TRBJ2-7, with D uncertain. Per germline, CDR1 MNHNS and CDR2 SASEGT. This CDR3 spans 11 amino acids. Trimming pared 4 bases from V and 6 bases from J, leaving 7 bases between. The CDR3 loop reads CASSGLGEQYV. The CDR3 bases are TGTGCCAGCAGTGGCCTAGGCGAGCAGTACGTC.